This is a list of T cell receptor beta chains from one sample in a study of shared clonotypes between healthy human individuals. Sequenced by immunoSEQ multiplex PCR; TCRdb stores in-frame clones only, minus some. The data contain over 950,000 clones, around 77% of them seen just once; the ten biggest clones take up 0.7% to 0.95%. Material: memory CD4+ T cells from PBMCs. These receptors originate from a man between 18 and 29 years old in good health. Some clones in this sample may be carry-over from other donors' samples. Each CDR3 is given with its conserved first and last residue. Each record gives: clone size, V gene, J gene, D gene, CDR3 protein, CDR3 DNA. The D gene is left open where the match is weak. Size is omitted from some rows. Given values are once, few, many or a class for expanded clones.

clone_size: NA
v_call: TRBV11-3
j_call: TRBJ2-1
d_call: NA
cdr3_aa: CASSLGTYEQFF
cdr3_nt: TGTGCCAGCAGCTTAGGTACCTATGAGCAGTTCTTC

clone_size: NA
v_call: TRBV7-2
j_call: TRBJ2-5
d_call: TRBD2
cdr3_aa: CASIPGSGGWETQYF
cdr3_nt: TGTGCCAGCATCCCCGGAAGCGGGGGGTGGGAGACCCAGTACTTC

clone_size: NA
v_call: TRBV5-5
j_call: TRBJ2-7
d_call: NA
cdr3_aa: CASSPDLWGEQYF
cdr3_nt: TGTGCCAGCAGCCCAGACCTGTGGGGCGAGCAGTACTTC

clone_size: NA
v_call: TRBV18
j_call: TRBJ1-5
d_call: NA
cdr3_aa: CASSPSWAGDQPQHF
cdr3_nt: TGTGCCAGCTCCCCAAGCTGGGCAGGGGACCAGCCCCAGCATTTT

clone_size: many
v_call: TRBV9
j_call: TRBJ2-1
d_call: TRBD1
cdr3_aa: CASSGRTGGNEQFF
cdr3_nt: TGTGCCAGCAGCGGGCGGACAGGGGGCAATGAGCAGTTCTTC

clone_size: NA
v_call: TRBV28
j_call: TRBJ1-5
d_call: TRBD1
cdr3_aa: CASSRIDRGRGNQPQHF
cdr3_nt: TGTGCCAGCAGCCGGATCGACAGGGGAAGGGGCAATCAGCCCCAGCATTTT

clone_size: NA
v_call: TRBV7-9
j_call: TRBJ1-2
d_call: NA
cdr3_aa: CASSLEGVDGYTF
cdr3_nt: TGTGCCAGCAGCTTAGAAGGGGTCGACGGCTACACCTTC

clone_size: NA
v_call: TRBV27
j_call: TRBJ1-5
d_call: NA
cdr3_aa: CASSPYRQEYSNQPQHF
cdr3_nt: TGTGCCAGCAGCCCTTATAGACAGGAGTATAGCAATCAGCCCCAGCATTTT

clone_size: NA
v_call: TRBV28
j_call: TRBJ2-3
d_call: NA
cdr3_aa: CASSTDRPTDTQYF
cdr3_nt: TGTGCCAGCAGTACCGACAGGCCCACAGATACGCAGTATTTT

clone_size: NA
v_call: TRBV2
j_call: TRBJ1-5
d_call: TRBD1
cdr3_aa: CASRGTGGPNQPQHF
cdr3_nt: TGTGCCAGCAGGGGGACAGGGGGACCCAATCAGCCCCAGCATTTT

clone_size: NA
v_call: TRBV4-2
j_call: TRBJ2-5
d_call: TRBD2
cdr3_aa: CASSQALRVAGEKETQYF
cdr3_nt: TGTGCCAGCAGCCAAGCTCTCAGGGTAGCGGGAGAAAAAGAGACCCAGTACTTC

clone_size: NA
v_call: TRBV5-4
j_call: TRBJ2-5
d_call: NA
cdr3_aa: CASSPSLGVGDETQYF
cdr3_nt: TGTGCCAGCAGCCCCTCTCTCGGCGTGGGGGACGAGACCCAGTACTTC

clone_size: NA
v_call: TRBV10-3
j_call: TRBJ1-1
d_call: NA
cdr3_aa: CAIRAPDERAFF
cdr3_nt: TGTGCCATCAGAGCGCCAGACGAGAGGGCTTTCTTT